This T cell receptor beta chain was captured by sequencing in a study of identical twins. TCRdb called the 5' RACE reads again in MiXCR, with one record for every CDR3 protein. The sample yields approximately 600,000 distinct CDR3 sequences, nearly 10% seen once. This clonotype was seen at least ten times. Deletions cut 0 bases from V and 4 bases from J, with 16 bases between. This CDR3 comprises 16 residues. Germline V CDR1 and CDR2: LGHDT, YNNKEL (reference sequence). This sample also appeared in a second study, on yellow fever vaccine responses in identical twins.

The chain has TRBV3-1 and TRBJ2-7, with TRBD2 as a possible D gene (7 bases). This receptor was taken from a woman aged 18-29 years in good health. Sequenced input: PBMCs. CDR3 DNA: TGTGCCAGCAGCCAAGATAGCCGGGGGGCCAAGTACGAGCAGTACTTC. Encoded protein: CASSQDSRGAKYEQYF.